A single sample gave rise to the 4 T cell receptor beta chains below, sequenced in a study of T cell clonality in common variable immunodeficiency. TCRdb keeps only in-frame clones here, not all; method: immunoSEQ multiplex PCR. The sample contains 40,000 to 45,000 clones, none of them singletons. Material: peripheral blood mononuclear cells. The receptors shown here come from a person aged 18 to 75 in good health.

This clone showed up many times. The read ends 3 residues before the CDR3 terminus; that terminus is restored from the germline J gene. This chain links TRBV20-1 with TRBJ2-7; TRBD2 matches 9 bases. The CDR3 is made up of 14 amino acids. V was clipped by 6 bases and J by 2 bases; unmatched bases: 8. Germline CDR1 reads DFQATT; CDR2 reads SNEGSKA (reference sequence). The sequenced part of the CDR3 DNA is TGCAGTGCATCGACGAGCGGGAGGACCTACGAG. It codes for CSASTSGRTYE. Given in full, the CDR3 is CSASTSGRTYEQYF.

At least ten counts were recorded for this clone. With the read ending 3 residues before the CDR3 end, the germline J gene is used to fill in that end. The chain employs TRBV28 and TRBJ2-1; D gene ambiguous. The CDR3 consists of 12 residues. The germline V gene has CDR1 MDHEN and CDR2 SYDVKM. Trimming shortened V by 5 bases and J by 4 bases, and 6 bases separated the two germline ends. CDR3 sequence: CASSETYNEQFF. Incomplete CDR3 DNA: TGTGCCAGCAGTGAGACATACAATGAG.

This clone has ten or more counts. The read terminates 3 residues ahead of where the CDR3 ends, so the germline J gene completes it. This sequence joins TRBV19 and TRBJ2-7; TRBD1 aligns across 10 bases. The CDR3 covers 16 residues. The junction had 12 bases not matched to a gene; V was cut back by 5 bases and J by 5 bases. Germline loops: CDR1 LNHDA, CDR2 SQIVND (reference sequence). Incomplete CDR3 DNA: TGTGCCAGTAGTCACCCGGGACAGGGGTCGGGGCACGAG. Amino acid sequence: CASSHPGQGSGHE. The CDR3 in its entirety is CASSHPGQGSGHEQYF.

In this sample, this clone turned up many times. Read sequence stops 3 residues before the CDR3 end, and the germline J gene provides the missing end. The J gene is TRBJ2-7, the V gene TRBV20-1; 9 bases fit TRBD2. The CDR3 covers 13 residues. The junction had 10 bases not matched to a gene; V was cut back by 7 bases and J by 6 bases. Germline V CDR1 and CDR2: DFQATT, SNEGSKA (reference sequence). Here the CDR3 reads CSVWGSGSLEQYF. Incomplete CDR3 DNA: TGCAGTGTTTGGGGTAGCGGGAGTCTCGAG.